A single sample is the source of the 21 T cell receptor beta chains below, sequenced in a study of T cells in Graves' hyperthyroidism and ophthalmopathy. RNA transcripts served as the template for amplifying TCR beta CDR3 regions. In the first-round RT-PCR of the TCR CDR3, the HTBI primer set was used. TCRdb analysed the multiplex PCR reads with MiXCR anew, one entry per CDR3 protein. In the table there are about 590,000 distinct CDR3 sequences, about 15% of which are singletons. The sequencing input was blood. Receptors were obtained from a woman in her twenties or thirties with Graves' hyperthyroidism.

This clonotype has at least ten counts. The chain couples TRBV15 to TRBJ1-1; D gene ambiguous. In germline, CDR1 is LNHNV, CDR2 YYDKDF (reference sequence). The CDR3 length is 16 residues. V lost 2 bases and J lost 3, with 16 bases in between. The CDR3 protein is CATSRSTPNTDTEAFF. DNA for the CDR3: TGTGCCACCAGCAGAAGTACACCGAACACAGACACTGAAGCTTTCTTT.

This clonotype occurred a few times. The chain employs TRBV3-1 and TRBJ2-2, with 11 bases aligning to TRBD2. The CDR3 is made up of 18 amino acids. Unmatched junction bases numbered 13, after V lost 3 bases and J lost 7 bases. Germline-derived CDR1 and CDR2 are LGHDT and YNNKEL (reference sequence). In nucleotides, the CDR3 is TGTGCCAGCAGCCACTCAAGAAGACTAGCGGGACGAGGCGGGGAGCTGTTTTTT. Translating gives CASSHSRRLAGRGGELFF.

This clonotype was seen ten or more times. The V call is TRBV3-1, the J call TRBJ2-7; no clear D gene. Germline CDR1 and CDR2: LGHDT and YNNKEL (reference sequence). Trimming shortened V by 1 base and J by 0 bases, and 10 bases separated the two germline ends. The CDR3 covers 15 residues. For the CDR3, the DNA is TGTGCCAGCAGCCAAGTGTTCGGGCCCTCCTACGAGCAGTACTTC. The encoded protein is CASSQVFGPSYEQYF.

This clonotype was seen at least ten times. The chain combines TRBV12-3 or TRBV12-4 with TRBJ2-7, with 7 bases matching TRBD2. The ends lost 6 bases at V and 5 bases at J; junction bases unmatched: 10. The CDR3 spans 14 residues. The CDR3 spells CASSRVGGSHEQYF. The CDR3 DNA follows: TGTGCCAGCAGCAGGGTGGGGGGGTCCCACGAGCAGTACTTC.

This clonotype was counted many times. This chain connects TRBV10-3 to TRBJ2-1; D uncertain. The V and J ends lost 5 bases and 8 bases respectively, with 13 bases between them. Per germline, CDR1 ENHRY and CDR2 SYGVKD. The length of the CDR3 is 13 residues. For the CDR3, the DNA is TGTGCCATCAGTCCGTCTGGAGTCTATGAGCAGTTCTTC. This codes for CAISPSGVYEQFF.

At least ten counts were recorded for this clonotype. The V and J genes are TRBV15 and TRBJ2-7, with D hard to call. Per germline, CDR1 LNHNV and CDR2 YYDKDF (reference sequence). Trimming stripped 8 bases from V and 0 bases from J, with 14 bases between. The CDR3 runs 14 residues. The CDR3 DNA follows: TGTGCCACCCGGGTAGTCCCGAGCTCCTACGAGCAGTACTTC. The encoded protein is CATRVVPSSYEQYF.

In this sample, this clonotype turned up a few times. This chain joins TRBV20-1 and TRBJ2-7, with D possibly matching TRBD2 (5 bases). Germline V gene sequence: CDR1 DFQATT, CDR2 SNEGSKA (reference sequence). There are 14 residues in the CDR3. V lost 6 bases and J lost 0, with 15 bases in between. CDR3 loop: CSAFPRTYSYEQYF. The CDR3, as DNA: TGCAGTGCCTTTCCGAGGACTTACTCCTACGAGCAGTACTTC.

Comments on this clonotype: This sequence may be a read error, since a much larger clone differs from it by one base. J is TRBJ2-7 and V is TRBV4-1, with D tentatively TRBD2 (5 bases). The J call is doubtful: the DNA matches TRBJ2-1 better. The CDR3 consists of 16 residues. The V gene's germline CDR1 is MGHRA and CDR2 YSYEKL. The CDR3: CASSGRAAPYSYEQFF. The CDR3 DNA reads as TGCGCCAGCAGCGGAAGAGCGGCTCCTTACTCCTACGAGCAGTTCTTC.

The chain recombines TRBV30 with TRBJ2-1, with 8 bases lining up with TRBD1. The junction had 15 bases not matched to a gene; V was cut back by 0 bases and J by 8 bases. The CDR3 is 17 residues long. CDR1 is GTSNPN and CDR2 is SVGIG in the germline V gene (reference sequence). CDR3 residues: CAWSVLDRVRLGDEQFF. CDR3 coding DNA: TGTGCCTGGAGTGTACTGGACAGGGTTCGGCTGGGCGATGAGCAGTTCTTC.

This clonotype was observed a few times. The chain is built from TRBV18 and TRBJ1-2; TRBD1 matches 8 bases. The germline gives CDR1 KGHSH, CDR2 LQKENI. V shed 1 base and J 8 bases; nucleotides not matched to a gene: 9. The CDR3 covers 15 residues. The DNA for the CDR3 is TGTGCCAGCTCACCACTAGAAGGACAGGGCCCCGGCTACACCTTC. Its translation: CASSPLEGQGPGYTF.

Details on this clonotype: A read error is possible here, since a much larger clone lies one base away. This chain joins TRBV30 and TRBJ1-1; tentative D call: TRBD1 (5 bases). The germline V gene has CDR1 GTSNPN and CDR2 SVGIG (reference sequence). With 0 bases removed from V and 0 bases from J, the gap between germline ends came to 17 bases. The CDR3 loop spans 17 amino acids. The chain's CDR3 is CAWSVLWLGTLNTEAFF. Here the CDR3 DNA reads TGTGCCTGGAGTGTACTTTGGCTGGGGACTTTGAACACTGAAGCTTTCTTT. Full variable domain (outside the CDR3, taken from reference TRBV30 and TRBJ1-1): SQTIHQWPATLVQPVGSPLSLECTVEGTSNPNLYWYRQAAGRGLQLLFYSVGIGQISSEVPQNLSASRPQDRQFILSSKKLLLSDSGFYLCAWSVLWLGTLNTEAFFGQGTRLTVV.

CDR3 sequence (DNA): TGTGCCAGCAAAGGAACAGGGTTGGTCGAGCAGTACTTC. Translation gives CASKGTGLVEQYF. V gene TRBV25-1 combines with J gene TRBJ2-7, with D perhaps matching TRBD1 (6 bases). CDR1 and CDR2 (germline): MGHDK, SYGVNS. This CDR3 is built from 13 residues. V dropped 7 bases and J dropped 6 bases, with 16 bases sitting between them.

Note on this clonotype: This may be a read error, as it is one base from a much larger clone. The V gene is TRBV6-9, the J gene TRBJ2-1; the match to TRBD1 covers 7 bases. CDR1 MNHGY and CDR2 SVAAGI come from the germline V gene. The CDR3 loop spans 11 amino acids. After removal of 4 bases from V and 14 bases from J, the junction contained 5 bases not matched to a gene. CDR3 sequence reads: CASSSSGTEFF. CDR3 in DNA: TGTGCCAGCAGTTCATCAGGGACAGAGTTCTTC.

This clonotype was recorded a few times. A much larger clone differs from this one at a single base, so this may be a read error. V and J are TRBV7-8 and TRBJ2-3; the match to TRBD1 covers 8 bases. In germline, CDR1 is SGHVS, CDR2 FQNEAQ. The CDR3 spans 15 residues. The ends lost 5 bases at V and 1 base at J; junction bases unmatched: 5. CDR3 in amino acids: CASSPETGGTDTQYF. DNA for the CDR3: TGTGCCAGCAGCCCAGAGACAGGGGGCACAGATACGCAGTATTTT.

This clonotype showed up many times. V gene TRBV3-1 combines with J gene TRBJ2-5; D remains ambiguous. The germline V and J ends were trimmed by 0 bases and 5 bases, with 4 bases remaining between them. This CDR3 has 12 residues. CDR1 LGHDT and CDR2 YNNKEL come from the germline V gene (reference sequence). CDR3 DNA sequence: TGTGCCAGCAGCCAAGATGATGAGACCCAGTACTTC. Protein product: CASSQDDETQYF.

The rearrangement links TRBV5-6 to TRBJ1-1; no definite D call. The length of the CDR3 is 16 residues. V was clipped by 4 bases and J by 1 base, with 17 bases between them. Germline loops: CDR1 SGHDT, CDR2 YYEEEE. CDR3: CASSLDTGSRNTEAFF. CDR3 DNA sequence: TGTGCCAGCAGCCTAGATACCGGGAGTCGGAACACTGAAGCTTTCTTT.

Only a few counts were recorded for this clonotype. The chain employs TRBV27 and TRBJ2-2; D gene unclear. V dropped 5 bases and J dropped 8 bases, with 9 bases sitting between them. The CDR3 is made up of 12 amino acids. From germline, CDR1 is MNHEY and CDR2 SMNVEV (reference sequence). DNA of the CDR3: TGTGCCAGCAGTCCTAGGGTTGGGGAGCTGTTTTTT. It specifies CASSPRVGELFF.

The gene calls are TRBV3-1 and TRBJ2-1, with 13 bases matching TRBD2. V trimming: 8 bases; J trimming: 16 bases; junction bases outside the gene matches: 26. The CDR3 sequence is 18 residues long. Germline assignment: CDR1 LGHDT and CDR2 YNNKEL (reference sequence). CDR3 sequence: CASSRLAGGPISPTMKFF. CDR3 nucleotides: TGTGCCAGCTCCCGACTAGCGGGAGGACCGATATCCCCTACAATGAAATTCTTC.

The V and J genes are TRBV10-3 and TRBJ2-3; tentatively, D is TRBD2 (6 bases). The length of the CDR3 is 18 residues. Trimming took off 0 bases at V and 8 bases at J, with 24 bases between the two ends. The germline V gene encodes CDR1 ENHRY and CDR2 SYGVKD. The chain's CDR3 is CAISESAPSGTAQSTQYF. DNA of the CDR3: TGTGCCATCAGTGAGTCAGCCCCCTCCGGGACTGCCCAAAGTACGCAGTATTTT.

About this clonotype itself: This may come from a read error, since a much larger clone is one base off. This chain connects TRBV13 to TRBJ2-7; no clear D gene. The CDR3 sequence is 13 residues long. Between the trimmed V and J ends, which lost 3 bases and 5 bases, there was a span of 11 bases. Germline loops: CDR1 PRHDT, CDR2 FYEKMQ (reference sequence). The CDR3 nucleotides are TGTGCCAGCAGCTTGGAGCCTACCCACGAGCAGTACTTC. The encoded protein is CASSLEPTHEQYF.

This clonotype has just a few counts. J is TRBJ1-1 and V is TRBV19; the match to TRBD1 covers 7 bases. The CDR3 covers 15 residues. Germline loops: CDR1 LNHDA, CDR2 SQIVND (reference sequence). Trimming cost V 6 bases and J 3 bases; bases outside gene matches: 10. The CDR3 loop reads CASRNKPQGDTEAFF. The DNA of the CDR3 is TGTGCCAGTAGAAATAAGCCTCAGGGGGACACTGAAGCTTTCTTT.